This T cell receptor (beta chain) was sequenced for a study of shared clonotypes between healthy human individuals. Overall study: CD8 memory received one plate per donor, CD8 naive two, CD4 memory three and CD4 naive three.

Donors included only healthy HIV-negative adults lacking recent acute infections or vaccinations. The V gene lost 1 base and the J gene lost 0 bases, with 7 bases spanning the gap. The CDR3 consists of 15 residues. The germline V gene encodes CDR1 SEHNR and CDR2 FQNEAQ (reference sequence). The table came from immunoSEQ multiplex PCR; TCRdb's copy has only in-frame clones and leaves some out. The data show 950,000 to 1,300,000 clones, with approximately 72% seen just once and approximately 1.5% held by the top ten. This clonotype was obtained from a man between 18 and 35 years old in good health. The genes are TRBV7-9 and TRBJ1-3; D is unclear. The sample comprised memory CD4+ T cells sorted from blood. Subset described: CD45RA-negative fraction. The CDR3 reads CASSLDVHSGNTIYF. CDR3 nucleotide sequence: TGTGCCAGCAGCTTAGACGTGCACTCTGGAAACACCATATATTTT.